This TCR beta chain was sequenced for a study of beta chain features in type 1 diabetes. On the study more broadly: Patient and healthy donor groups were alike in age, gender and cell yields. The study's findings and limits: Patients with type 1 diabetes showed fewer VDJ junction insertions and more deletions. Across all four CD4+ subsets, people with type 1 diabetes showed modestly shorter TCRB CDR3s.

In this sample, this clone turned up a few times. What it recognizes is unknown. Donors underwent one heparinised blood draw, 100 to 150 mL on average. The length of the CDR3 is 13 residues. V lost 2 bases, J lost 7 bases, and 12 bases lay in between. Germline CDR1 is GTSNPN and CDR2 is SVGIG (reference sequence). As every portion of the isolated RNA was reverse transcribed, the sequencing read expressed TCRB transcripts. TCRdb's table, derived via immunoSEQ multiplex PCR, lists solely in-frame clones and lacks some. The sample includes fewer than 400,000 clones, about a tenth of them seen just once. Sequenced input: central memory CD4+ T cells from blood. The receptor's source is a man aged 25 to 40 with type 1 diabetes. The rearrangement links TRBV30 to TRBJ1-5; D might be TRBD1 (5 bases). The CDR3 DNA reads TGTGCCTGGAGTCGCACAGGTGGGCAGCCCCAGCATTTT. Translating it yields CAWSRTGGQPQHF.